The clone carrying this TCR beta chain occurred many times. Its specificity is not known. Unique molecular identifiers featured in how the TCRbeta library was prepared. From the PCR reads, TCRdb called clonotypes with MiXCR, one entry per CDR3 protein. The data show fewer than 500,000 distinct CDR3 sequences, with 43% seen just once and under 35% held by the top ten. This sample was included in a study of T-cell reconstitution after alpha-beta-depleted transplantation in children. The study, taken as a whole, reports: The study reportedly traced alpha-beta T cells about two months after transplant to several hundred expanded graft clones. Several patients had high TCRbeta diversity at day 60; it came from surviving recipient T cells and thymic progenitors. The main origin of T-cell counts and diversity one year after transplant was newly produced T cells.

V was trimmed by 1 base and J by 4 bases, leaving 11 bases between them. Germline CDR1 is SGHDT and CDR2 is YYEEEE. CDR3 length equals 14 residues. The V call is TRBV5-6, the J call TRBJ1-1; D remains ambiguous. The TCR originated in a girl aged 2-9 years with aplastic anemia, due to receive a stem cell transplant. Sequences were derived from PBMCs, sampled before TCRalphabeta/CD19-depleted stem cell transplant. CDR3 coding DNA: TGTGCCAGCAGCTTGTGGCAGCCGAGCACTGAAGCTTTCTTT. The encoded protein is CASSLWQPSTEAFF.